A selection of T cell receptor beta chains follows, all from one sample in a study of T cells in Graves' hyperthyroidism and ophthalmopathy. From the multiplex PCR reads, TCRdb called clonotypes with MiXCR, one entry per CDR3 protein. The repertoire has 350,000 to 400,000 distinct CDR3 sequences, about a fifth of them found once; the top ten carry about 3.5%. Sequencing was done on a sample of blood. The receptors come from a woman younger than 35 with Graves' hyperthyroidism. Each CDR3 is given without its conserved first and last residue. D genes are given only for firm matches.

d_call | j_call | v_call | cdr3_aa
NA | TRBJ1-5 | TRBV15 | ATSWGVRSNQPQH
TRBD1 | TRBJ1-1 | TRBV10-1 | ASSTGQVNTEAF
NA | TRBJ2-7 | TRBV28 | ASSRDGRTPEQY
NA | TRBJ2-5 | TRBV24-1 | ATSEPGGGRETQY
NA | TRBJ2-4 | TRBV20-1 | SAREVGGPAAKNIQY
NA | TRBJ1-1 | TRBV6-2/TRBV6-3 | ASRHRAPRRTEAF
NA | TRBJ2-7 | TRBV7-8 | ASTSPEDSSYEQY
NA | TRBJ2-7 | TRBV20-1 | SPYYPLLPSYEQY
NA | TRBJ1-1 | TRBV28 | AGQGRDTEAF
NA | TRBJ1-1 | TRBV6-2/TRBV6-3 | ASSYLGHQNTEAF
NA | TRBJ1-2 | TRBV20-1 | SARGGAGYGYT